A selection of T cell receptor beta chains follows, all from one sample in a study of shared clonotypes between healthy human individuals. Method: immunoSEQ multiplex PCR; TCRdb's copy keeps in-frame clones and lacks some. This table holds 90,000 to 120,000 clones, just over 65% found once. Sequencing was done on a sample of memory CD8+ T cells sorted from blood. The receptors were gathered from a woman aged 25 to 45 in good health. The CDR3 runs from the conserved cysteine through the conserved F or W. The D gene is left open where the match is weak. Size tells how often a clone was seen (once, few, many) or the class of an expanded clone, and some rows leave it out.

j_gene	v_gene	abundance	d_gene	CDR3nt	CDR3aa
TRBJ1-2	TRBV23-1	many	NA	TGCGCCAGCAGTCAAGGAGCGGGTCCAGGGTTCAGAGGCTACACCTTC	CASSQGAGPGFRGYTF
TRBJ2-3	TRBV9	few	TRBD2	TGTGCCAGCAGCGTAGCTAGCGGCCGCACAGATACGCAGTATTTT	CASSVASGRTDTQYF
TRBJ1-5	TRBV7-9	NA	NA	TGTGCCAGCAGCTTACAGAATCAGCCCCAGCATTTT	CASSLQNQPQHF
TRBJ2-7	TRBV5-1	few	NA	TGCGCCAGCAGCCAAGGGACAAGCTTTGAGCAGTACTTC	CASSQGTSFEQYF
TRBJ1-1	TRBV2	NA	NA	TGTGCCAGCAAGTCCGGTGGCACTGAAGCTTTCTTT	CASKSGGTEAFF
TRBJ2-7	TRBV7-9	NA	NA	TGTGCCAGCAGCTCTTGGAGGGCCTACGAGCAGTACTTC	CASSSWRAYEQYF
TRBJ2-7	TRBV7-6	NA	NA	TGTGCCAGCAGCCCTTCGGACGGGACCTACGAGCAGTACTTC	CASSPSDGTYEQYF
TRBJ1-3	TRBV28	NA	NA	TGTGCCAGCAGCACTGCCGAAAAGGGAAGAGGAAACACCATATATTTT	CASSTAEKGRGNTIYF
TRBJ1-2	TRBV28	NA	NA	TGTGCCAGCAGTTTAGGGTCTTCCTATGGCTACACCTTC	CASSLGSSYGYTF
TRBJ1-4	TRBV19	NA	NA	TGTGCCAGTAGTCCGGGACATCTAGAGGGAAAACTGTTTTTT	CASSPGHLEGKLFF
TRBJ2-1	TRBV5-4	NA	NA	TGTGCCAGCAGCACCCTAGCGGAGCAGTTCTTC	CASSTLAEQFF
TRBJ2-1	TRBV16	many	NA	TGTGCCAGCAGCCGAACGGCCGGGCAGAACTCCTACAATGAGCAGTTCTTC	CASSRTAGQNSYNEQFF
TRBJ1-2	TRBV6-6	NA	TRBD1	TGTGCCAGCAGTGCAGGGGGTATCTATGGCTACACCTTC	CASSAGGIYGYTF
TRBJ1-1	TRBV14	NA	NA	TGTGCCAGCAGCCACCATAGTTGGAGTTATAGCACTGAAGCTTTCTTT	CASSHHSWSYSTEAFF
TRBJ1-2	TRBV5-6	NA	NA	TGTGCCAGCAGCCATGGGGACCTCTATGGCTACACCTTC	CASSHGDLYGYTF
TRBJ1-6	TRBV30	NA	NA	TGTGCCTGGAGTCACCAGGGTGTGGATAATTCACCCCTCCACTTT	CAWSHQGVDNSPLHF
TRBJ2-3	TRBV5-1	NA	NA	TGCGCCAGCAGCGGATTCTCCGACCGCCGACCCCACCCCCCAGATACGCAGTATTTT	CASSGFSDRRPHPPDTQYF
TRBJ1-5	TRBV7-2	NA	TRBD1	TGTGCCAGCAGCCCGGGACAGGCGAACAATCAGCCCCAGCATTTT	CASSPGQANNQPQHF
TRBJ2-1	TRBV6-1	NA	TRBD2	TGTGCCAGCAGTGACGGAGCGGGAGATCTCAATGAGCAGTTCTTC	CASSDGAGDLNEQFF
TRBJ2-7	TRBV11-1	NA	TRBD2	TGTGCCAGCAGCTTACTTGCGGGAGTAGGGGTGGGCGAGCAGTACTTC	CASSLLAGVGVGEQYF
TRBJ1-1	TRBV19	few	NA	TGTGCCAGTACCCCGCTGGGGAACACTGAAGCTTTCTTT	CASTPLGNTEAFF
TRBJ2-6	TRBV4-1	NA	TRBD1	TGCGCCAGCAGCCAACGGACAGGTCGCTCTGGGGCCAACGTCCTGACTTTC	CASSQRTGRSGANVLTF
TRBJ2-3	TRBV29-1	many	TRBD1	TGCAGCACATCGACAGGGCTAACAGATACGCAGTATTTT	CSTSTGLTDTQYF
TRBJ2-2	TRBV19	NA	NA	TGTGCCAGTGGGCCCTGGGACCTCGGCACCGGGGAGCTGTTTTTT	CASGPWDLGTGELFF
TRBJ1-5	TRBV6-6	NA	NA	TGTGCCAGCAGTTACCGAGGAAGCAATCAGCCCCAGCATTTT	CASSYRGSNQPQHF
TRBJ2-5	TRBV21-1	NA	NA	TGTGCCAGCAGCAAAGAGGCTGAAGAGACCCAGTACTTC	CASSKEAEETQYF
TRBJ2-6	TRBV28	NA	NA	TGTGCCAGCAGTTTAAGGAATACTGGGGCCAACGTCCTGACTTTC	CASSLRNTGANVLTF
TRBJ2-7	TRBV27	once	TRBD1	TGTGCCAGCAGCGAGACAGGGAGCTCCTACGAGCAGTACTTC	CASSETGSSYEQYF
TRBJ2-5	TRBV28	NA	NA	TGTGCCAGCACAGACGACTGGGAAGAGACCCAGTACTTC	CASTDDWEETQYF
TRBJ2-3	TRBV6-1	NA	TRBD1	TGTGCCAGCAGTGAAGCGCCTGGACAGGGCGCAGATACGCAGTATTTT	CASSEAPGQGADTQYF
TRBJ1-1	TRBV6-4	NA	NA	TGTGCCAGCAGTGAAACAGGGACGAACACTGAAGCTTTCTTT	CASSETGTNTEAFF
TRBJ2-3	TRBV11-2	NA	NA	TGTGCCAGCAGCTTAGTAGCAGGGGTCCCGGATACGCAGTATTTT	CASSLVAGVPDTQYF
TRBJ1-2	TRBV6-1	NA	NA	TGTGCCAGCAGTGCATCGGAAGGCTATGGCTACACCTTC	CASSASEGYGYTF
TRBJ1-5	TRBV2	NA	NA	TGTGCCAGCAGTGACAGGTATAGCAATCAGCCCCAGCATTTT	CASSDRYSNQPQHF
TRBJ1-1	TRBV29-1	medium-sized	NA	TGCAGCGTTGAGCCTGGGACGATGCTTGAAGCTTTCTTT	CSVEPGTMLEAFF
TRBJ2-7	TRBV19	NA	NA	TGTGCCAGTAGTTCCCCGGGACGGAGCTACGAGCAGTACTTC	CASSSPGRSYEQYF
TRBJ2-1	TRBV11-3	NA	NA	TGTGCCAGCAGCTTCGGGACAAACCCCTACAATGAGCAGTTCTTC	CASSFGTNPYNEQFF
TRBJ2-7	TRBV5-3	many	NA	TGTGCCAGAATTATGGTTTGGGCAGCACCCTACGAGCAGTACTTC	CARIMVWAAPYEQYF
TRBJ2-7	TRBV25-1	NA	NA	TGTGCCAGCAGTGATGTTGGGGACATCTACGAGCAGTACTTC	CASSDVGDIYEQYF
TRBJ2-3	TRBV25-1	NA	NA	TGTGCCAGCAGTGTCGACGGGAGCTCCACAGATACGCAGTATTTT	CASSVDGSSTDTQYF
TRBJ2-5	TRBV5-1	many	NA	TGCGCCAGCAGCATGGACGCGACAGAGACCCAGTACTTC	CASSMDATETQYF
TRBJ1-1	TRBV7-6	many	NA	TGTGCCAGCAGCTTAATAGGCCAGGGGAACACTGAAGCTTTCTTT	CASSLIGQGNTEAFF
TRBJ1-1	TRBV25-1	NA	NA	TGTGCCAGCAGTGATCAAACAGGTACCGACGAAGCTTTCTTT	CASSDQTGTDEAFF